One T cell receptor beta chain is described in this entry. Deletions cut 8 bases from V and 1 base from J, with 18 bases between. CDR1 MDHEN and CDR2 SYDVKM come from the germline V gene. The length of the CDR3 is 15 residues. This sample stems from a study of blood T cell repertoires in COVID-19. In the study overall: Spain, Italy and the United States supplied samples that represented acute and convalescent COVID-19. T cells, B-cell-depleted T cells, or PBMCs supplied cDNA or gDNA.

TCRdb's copy holds only in-frame clones and misses some; the assay was immunoSEQ multiplex PCR. This sample has about 120,000 clones, with roughly 88% found just once. The TCR was taken from a woman in her forties or fifties with active or convalescent COVID-19. What was sequenced was peripheral blood. The V call is TRBV28, the J call TRBJ2-7; a weak D match, TRBD2 (6 bases). The CDR3 here is CASLQWRRGSYEQYF. CDR3 DNA sequence: TGTGCCAGCCTACAATGGCGGCGGGGTTCCTACGAGCAGTACTTC.